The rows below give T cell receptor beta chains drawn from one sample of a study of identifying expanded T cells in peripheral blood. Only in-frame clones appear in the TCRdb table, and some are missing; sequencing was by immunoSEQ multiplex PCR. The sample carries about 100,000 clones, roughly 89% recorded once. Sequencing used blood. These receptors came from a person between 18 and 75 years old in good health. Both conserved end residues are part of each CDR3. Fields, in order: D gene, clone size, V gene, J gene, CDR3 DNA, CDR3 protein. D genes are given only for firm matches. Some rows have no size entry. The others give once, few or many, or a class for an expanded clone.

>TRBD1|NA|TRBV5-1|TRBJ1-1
TGCGCCAGCAGCTGGGACAGCCTGAGTACTGAAGCTTTCTTT
CASSWDSLSTEAFF
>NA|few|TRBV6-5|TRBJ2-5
TGTGCCAGCAGTGAACAACCAGGGACAGAGACCCAGTACTTC
CASSEQPGTETQYF
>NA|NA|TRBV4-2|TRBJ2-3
TGTGCCAGCAGCCAGGACAGAGAACCCCACGATACGCAGTATTTT
CASSQDREPHDTQYF
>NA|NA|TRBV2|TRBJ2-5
TGTGCCACTCAAGCGCAGGTCCAAGAGACCCAGTACTTC
CATQAQVQETQYF
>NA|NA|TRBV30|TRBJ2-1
TGTGCCTGGAGTGTCGGTGTCGGGGTCCGGGATGATGAGCAGTTCTTC
CAWSVGVGVRDDEQFF
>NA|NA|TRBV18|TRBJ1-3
TGTGCCAGCTCACTCTCCGCGTTCCGCCCACCTGGAAACACCATATATTTT
CASSLSAFRPPGNTIYF
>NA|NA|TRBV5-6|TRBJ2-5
TGTGCCAGCAGCTTGAAAGATCGAGAGACCCAGTACTTC
CASSLKDRETQYF
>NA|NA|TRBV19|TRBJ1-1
TGTGCCAGTAGTATAGTCTGGGACACTGAAGCTTTCTTT
CASSIVWDTEAFF
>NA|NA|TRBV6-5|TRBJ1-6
TGTGCCAGCAGTAAGCACAGGGTCCGGGCTTCACCCCTCCACTTT
CASSKHRVRASPLHF
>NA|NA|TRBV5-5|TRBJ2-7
TGTGCCAGCAGGATTTCGACGGGACTCCTTTTC
CASRISTGLLF
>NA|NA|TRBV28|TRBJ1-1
TGTGCCAGCAGTCCACCGCGGAACACTGAAGCTTTCTTT
CASSPPRNTEAFF
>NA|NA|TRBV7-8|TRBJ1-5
TGTGCCAGCAGCTTACAGGGTATGGGCAATCAGCCCCAGCATTTT
CASSLQGMGNQPQHF
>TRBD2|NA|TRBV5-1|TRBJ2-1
TGCGCCAGCAGCCAGACTAGCGACTCCTACAATGAGCAGTTCTTC
CASSQTSDSYNEQFF
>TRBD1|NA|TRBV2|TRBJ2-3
TGTGCCAGCAGTCTACGCGCAGGGGCAGGGGGAAGCACAGATACGCAGTATTTT
CASSLRAGAGGSTDTQYF
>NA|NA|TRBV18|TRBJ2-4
TGTGCCAGCTCAGGACCGGACGGACTCCCCTCGGGAAACATTCAGTACTTC
CASSGPDGLPSGNIQYF
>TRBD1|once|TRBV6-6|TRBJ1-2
TGTGCCAGCAGTTACAGGGACAGGATGAACTATGGCTACACCTTC
CASSYRDRMNYGYTF
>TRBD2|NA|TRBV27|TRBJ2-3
TGTGCCAGCAGTTTTTATAGCGGGGGGGGCACAGATACGCAGTATTTT
CASSFYSGGGTDTQYF
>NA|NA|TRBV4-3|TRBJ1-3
TGCGCCAGCAGCCAAGAGGGGGGGGGCGTCGGGACTTCTGGAAACACCATATATTTT
CASSQEGGGVGTSGNTIYF
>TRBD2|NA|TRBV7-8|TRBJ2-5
TGTGCCAGCAGCTTAGTTGACCGACTAGCGCAAGAGACCCAGTACTTC
CASSLVDRLAQETQYF
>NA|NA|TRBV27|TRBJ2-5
TGTGCCAGCGGGGGGTTAACCGGGACAGCCCATATTAGGACCCAGTACTTC
CASGGLTGTAHIRTQYF
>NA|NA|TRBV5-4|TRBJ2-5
TGTGCCAGCACCCCGAGGGGCAGGGCTAACCAAGAGACCCAGTACTTC
CASTPRGRANQETQYF
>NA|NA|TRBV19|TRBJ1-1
TGTGCCAGTAGTATCAGTTTAGTCGCTGAAGCTTTCTTT
CASSISLVAEAFF
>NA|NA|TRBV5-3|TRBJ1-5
TGTGCCAGAAGCTCCGGCTATAGCAATCAGCCCCAGCATTTT
CARSSGYSNQPQHF
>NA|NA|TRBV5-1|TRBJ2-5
TGCGCCAGCAGCTTGGTGGTGGAGACCGGGAACCAGTACTTC
CASSLVVETGNQYF
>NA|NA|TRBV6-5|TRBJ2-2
TGTGCCAGCAGTGTTACTGGGGCGAACACCGGGGAGCTGTTTTTT
CASSVTGANTGELFF
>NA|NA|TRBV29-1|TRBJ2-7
TGCAGCGCGAGAGGTCAGACGGGCCGTTTTTACGAGCAGTACTTC
CSARGQTGRFYEQYF